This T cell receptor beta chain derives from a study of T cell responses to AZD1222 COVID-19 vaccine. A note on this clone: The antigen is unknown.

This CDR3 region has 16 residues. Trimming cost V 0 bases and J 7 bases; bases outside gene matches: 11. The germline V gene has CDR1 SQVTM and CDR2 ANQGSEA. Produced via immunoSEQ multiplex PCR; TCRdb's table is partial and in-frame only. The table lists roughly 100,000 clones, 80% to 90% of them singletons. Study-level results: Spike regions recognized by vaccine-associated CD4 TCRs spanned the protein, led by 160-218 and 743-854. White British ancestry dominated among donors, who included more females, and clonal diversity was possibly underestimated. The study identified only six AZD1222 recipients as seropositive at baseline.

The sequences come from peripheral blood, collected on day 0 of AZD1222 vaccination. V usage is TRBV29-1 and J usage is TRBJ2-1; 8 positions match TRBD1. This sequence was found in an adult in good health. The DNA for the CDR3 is TGCAGCGTTGAAGATCGAGGTTCAGGGGGCAAAAATGAGCAGTTCTTC. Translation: CSVEDRGSGGKNEQFF.